The 18 T cell receptor beta chains below all came from one sample that was sequenced in a study of T cells in women clearing cervical HPV infection. Only in-frame clones appear in the TCRdb table, and some are missing; sequencing was by immunoSEQ multiplex PCR. The sample table sets out 30,000 or so clones. Sequencing was carried out using blood buffy coat. Receptors originate from a woman between 18 and 70 years old with a cervical HPV16 infection that either progressed to CIN3+ or cleared (not recorded which).

The CDR3 is CSATKQGNVLRGYTF. The sequenced part of the CDR3 DNA is TGCAGTGCCACAAAACAGGGTAATGTTTTACGTGGC. This chain connects TRBV20-1 to TRBJ1-2, with TRBD1 as a possible D gene (6 bases). The sequence runs out 3 residues before the end of the CDR3; the remainder is reconstructed from the germline J gene. This CDR3 is built from 15 residues. The ends were cut back, 6 bases at V and 7 bases at J, with 24 bases in the middle. Germline assignment: CDR1 DFQATT and CDR2 SNEGSKA (reference sequence).

For this clone: The read terminates 3 residues before the CDR3 end, so the remaining end is supplied by the germline J gene. The V call is TRBV12-5, the J call TRBJ1-1; the D gene is possibly TRBD1 (5 bases). V was shortened by 3 bases and J by 0 bases, with 23 bases between the two germline ends. The V gene's germline CDR1 is LGHNT and CDR2 FRNRAP. The CDR3 spans 19 residues. CDR3 DNA (partial): TGTGCTAGTGGTTTCATTCCCTGGCAGGGCTTAACTATGAACACTGAA. Translation: CASGFIPWQGLTMNTE. In full, the CDR3 reads CASGFIPWQGLTMNTEAFF.

Of note for this clone: The read terminates 3 residues before the CDR3 end, so the remaining end is supplied by the germline J gene. The chain carries TRBV15 and TRBJ1-3; tentative D call: TRBD1 (6 bases). The CDR3 extends over 16 amino acids. The germline gives CDR1 LNHNV, CDR2 YYDKDF (reference sequence). Deletions cut 1 base from V and 4 bases from J, with 14 bases between. Incomplete CDR3 DNA: TGTGCCACCAGCAGAGCCCCACCAGGGGAAGGAAACACC. It is translated as CATSRAPPGEGNT. The entire CDR3 sequence reads CATSRAPPGEGNTIYF.

As to this clone: The sequenced fragment ends 3 residues before the CDR3 boundary, so the rest is inferred from the germline J gene. This chain uses TRBV20-1 with TRBJ1-6; 9 nucleotides agree with TRBD1. This CDR3 is built from 15 residues. V dropped 0 bases and J dropped 8; count of bases not matched to a gene: 5. Germline CDR1 DFQATT, CDR2 SNEGSKA (reference sequence). CDR3 bases read: TGCAGTGCTAGAGATCCCGGACAGGGGTATTCACCC. Amino acid sequence: CSARDPGQGYSP. Given in full, the CDR3 is CSARDPGQGYSPLHF.

Concerning this clone itself: Read data end 3 residues before the CDR3 end; the end is taken from the germline J gene. V is TRBV7-2 and J is TRBJ1-3; D gene uncertain. V dropped 0 bases and J dropped 8 bases, with 17 bases sitting between them. This CDR3 is built from 16 residues. CDR1 SGHTA and CDR2 FQGNSA come from the germline V gene. The CDR3 sequence: CASSLAIWESGDTIYF. The sequenced part of the CDR3 DNA is TGTGCCAGCAGCTTAGCAATTTGGGAGTCCGGGGACACC. Full variable domain (missing parts from reference TRBV7-2 and TRBJ1-3): GAGVSQSPSNKVTEKGKDVELRCDPISGHTALYWYRQSLGQGLEFLIYFQGNSAPDKSGLPSDRFSAERTGGSVSTLTIQRTQQEDSAVYLCASSLAIWESGDTIYFGEGSWLTVV.

Concerning this clone: The read halts 3 residues ahead of the CDR3 end, with the missing end drawn from the germline J gene. Other DNA variants within this sample encode the same CDR3. V usage is TRBV2 and J usage is TRBJ2-6; the D gene is possibly TRBD2 (6 bases). The V end was cut by 7 bases, the J end by 2 bases, with 12 bases between. CDR1 SNHLY and CDR2 FYNNEI come from the germline V gene. This CDR3 spans 15 amino acids. The sequenced CDR3 bases are TGTGCCAGCAAGGAGGGGATAGCTGGGGCCAACGTC. Encoded protein: CASKEGIAGANV. The full CDR3 is CASKEGIAGANVLTF.

This CDR3 is CASSEGLAAYEQFF. The DNA read from the CDR3 is TGTGCCAGCAGTGAGGGACTAGCGGCCTATGAG. This rearrangement joins TRBV2 to TRBJ2-1, with 11 bases lining up with TRBD2. The CDR3 goes on 3 residues after the read ends, and that part is filled in from the germline J gene. The V segment lost 3 bases and the J segment 8 bases; nucleotides outside the gene matches: 3. Germline V lookup: CDR1 SNHLY, CDR2 FYNNEI. This CDR3 is 14 amino acids long.

Concerning this clone itself: From the germline J gene comes the end of the CDR3, since the read stops 3 residues before it. The chain couples TRBV15 to TRBJ1-4; D perhaps matches TRBD1 (5 bases). The CDR3 is 16 residues long. Trimming removed 0 bases at V and 7 bases at J, with 15 bases between. In germline, CDR1 is LNHNV, CDR2 YYDKDF (reference sequence). CDR3 bases read: TGTGCCACCAGCAGAGATTTGCGCAGGGCTGCTGAAAAA. Encoded protein: CATSRDLRRAAEK. The complete CDR3 protein is CATSRDLRRAAEKLFF.

CDR3 protein: CSARGPGPNEQFF. CDR3 DNA, as far as it was read: TGCAGTGCTAGAGGTCCAGGTCCCAATGAG. The chain is built from TRBV20-1 and TRBJ2-1, with D unresolved. The DNA ends 3 residues before the CDR3 does, and the rest of the CDR3 is filled in from the germline J gene. Germline-derived CDR1 and CDR2 are DFQATT and SNEGSKA (reference sequence). This CDR3 has 13 amino acids. With 1 base removed from V and 6 bases from J, the gap between germline ends came to 10 bases.

Remarks on this clone: The CDR3 end is not reached by the read, which stops 3 residues before it; the germline J gene fills it in. V and J are TRBV7-3 and TRBJ1-4; D is unclear. The V gene's germline CDR1 is SGHTA and CDR2 FQGTGA. V was cut by 8 bases and J by 5 bases, with 12 bases left in between. This CDR3 is built from 13 residues. The chain's CDR3 is CASGWAVNEKLFF. CDR3 DNA, as far as it was read: TGTGCCAGCGGGTGGGCAGTAAATGAAAAA.

Concerning this clone: The CDR3 is cut off 3 residues early in the read; its end comes from the germline J gene. The V and J genes are TRBV10-1 and TRBJ2-1; D possibly corresponds to TRBD1 (5 bases). With 3 bases removed from V and 0 bases from J, the gap between germline ends came to 6 bases. This CDR3 contains 14 residues. Germline V gene sequence: CDR1 WNHNN, CDR2 SYGVQD (reference sequence). The CDR3 loop is CASSEQASYNEQFF. CDR3 bases read: TGCGCCAGCAGTGAACAGGCCTCCTACAATGAG.

A remark on this clone: The CDR3 goes on 3 residues after the read ends, and that part is filled in from the germline J gene. The chain recombines TRBV20-1 with TRBJ1-2; D is uncertain. The germline CDR1 and CDR2 sequences are DFQATT and SNEGSKA (reference sequence). V was pared by 7 bases and J by 0 bases, with 6 bases between. This CDR3 spans 11 amino acids. The CDR3 region is CSVWPNYGYTF. CDR3 DNA, as far as it was read: TGCAGTGTGTGGCCTAACTATGGC.

In the case of this clone: The read ends 3 residues shy of where the CDR3 ends; the end is completed using the germline J gene. The chain combines TRBV10-1 with TRBJ2-3; 9 nucleotides agree with TRBD2. The germline V gene encodes CDR1 WNHNN and CDR2 SYGVQD (reference sequence). CDR3 length equals 16 residues. J gave up 2 bases and V 5 bases, and 8 bases lay outside the gene matches. CDR3 amino acids: CASSLSSGGYTDTQYF. The CDR3 DNA, read in part, is TGCGCCAGCAGTCTGAGTAGCGGGGGATACACAGATACG.

In regard to this clone: The read gets to within 3 residues of the CDR3 end, and the germline J gene fills in the rest. The gene calls are TRBV19 and TRBJ2-7, with D possibly being TRBD1 (6 bases). CDR1 LNHDA and CDR2 SQIVND come from the germline V gene (reference sequence). This CDR3 spans 14 amino acids. Trimming removed 6 bases at V and 0 bases at J, with 12 bases between. CDR3 amino acids: CASSHGDISYEQYF. Incomplete CDR3 DNA: TGTGCCAGTAGCCATGGGGACATCTCCTACGAG.

Of note for this clone: Read sequence stops 3 residues before the CDR3 end, and the germline J gene provides the missing end. V gene TRBV19 combines with J gene TRBJ1-6; D uncertain. Germline V gene lookup returns CDR1 LNHDA and CDR2 SQIVND (reference sequence). The CDR3 is made up of 15 amino acids. Trimming stripped 1 base from V and 8 bases from J, with 12 bases between. The CDR3 loop reads CASSIAQSVYSPLHF. CDR3 DNA, as far as it was read: TGTGCCAGTAGTATAGCGCAGAGCGTTTATTCACCC.

About this clone itself: The sequenced fragment ends 3 residues before the CDR3 boundary, so the rest is inferred from the germline J gene. The gene calls are TRBV10-3 and TRBJ2-7, with TRBD2 identical over 7 bases. Germline V CDR1 and CDR2: ENHRY, SYGVKD. CDR3 length: 12 residues. After removal of 10 bases from V and 1 base from J, the junction contained 4 bases not matched to a gene. The covered CDR3 bases are TGTGCCAGCCGGGGGGTGTCCTACGAG. Translated: CASRGVSYE. The complete CDR3 sequence is CASRGVSYEQYF.

A note on this clone: The missing CDR3 end, 3 residues past where the read stops, is filled in from the germline J gene. The V gene is TRBV5-1, the J gene TRBJ2-1; 11 nucleotides align to TRBD2. The germline CDR1 and CDR2 sequences are SGHRS and YFSETQ. V trimming: 3 bases; J trimming: 2 bases; junction bases outside the gene matches: 7. The CDR3 consists of 17 residues. The CDR3 loop is CASSWASGGRTYNEQFF. The CDR3 DNA, read in part, is TGCGCCAGCAGCTGGGCTAGCGGGGGGCGGACCTACAATGAG.

Points on this clone: The read gets to within 3 residues of the CDR3 end, and the germline J gene fills in the rest. The chain carries TRBV20-1 and TRBJ2-7; no firm D call. Germline V gene data show CDR1 as DFQATT and CDR2 as SNEGSKA (reference sequence). V was clipped by 0 bases and J by 4 bases, with 19 bases between them. The CDR3 spans 16 residues. Partial CDR3 DNA: TGCAGTGCTAGAGACCACCGGTCTTCCCCCTTTTACGAG. It is translated as CSARDHRSSPFYE. The CDR3 in its entirety is CSARDHRSSPFYEQYF.